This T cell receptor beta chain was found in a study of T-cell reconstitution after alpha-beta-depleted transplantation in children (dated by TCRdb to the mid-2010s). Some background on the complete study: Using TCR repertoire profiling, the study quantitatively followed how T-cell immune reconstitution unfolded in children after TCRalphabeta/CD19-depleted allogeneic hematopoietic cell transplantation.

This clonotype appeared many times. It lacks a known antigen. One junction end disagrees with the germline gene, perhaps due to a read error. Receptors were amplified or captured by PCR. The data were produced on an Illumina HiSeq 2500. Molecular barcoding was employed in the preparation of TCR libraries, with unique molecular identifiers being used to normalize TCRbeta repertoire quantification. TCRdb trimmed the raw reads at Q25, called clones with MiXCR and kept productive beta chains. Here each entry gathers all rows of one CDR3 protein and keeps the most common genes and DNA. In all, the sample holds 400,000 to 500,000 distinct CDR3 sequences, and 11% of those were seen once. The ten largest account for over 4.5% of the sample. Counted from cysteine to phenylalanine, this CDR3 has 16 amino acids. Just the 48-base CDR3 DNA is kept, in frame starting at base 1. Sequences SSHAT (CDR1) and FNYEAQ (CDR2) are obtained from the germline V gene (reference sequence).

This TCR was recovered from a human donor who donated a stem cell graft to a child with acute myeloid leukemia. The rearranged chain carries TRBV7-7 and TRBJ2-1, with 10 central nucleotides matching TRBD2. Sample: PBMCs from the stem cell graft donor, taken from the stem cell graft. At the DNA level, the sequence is TGTGCTAGCAGCTCATCTAGCGGGAGTTCCTACAATGAGCAGTTCTTC. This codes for CASSSSSGSSYNEQFF.